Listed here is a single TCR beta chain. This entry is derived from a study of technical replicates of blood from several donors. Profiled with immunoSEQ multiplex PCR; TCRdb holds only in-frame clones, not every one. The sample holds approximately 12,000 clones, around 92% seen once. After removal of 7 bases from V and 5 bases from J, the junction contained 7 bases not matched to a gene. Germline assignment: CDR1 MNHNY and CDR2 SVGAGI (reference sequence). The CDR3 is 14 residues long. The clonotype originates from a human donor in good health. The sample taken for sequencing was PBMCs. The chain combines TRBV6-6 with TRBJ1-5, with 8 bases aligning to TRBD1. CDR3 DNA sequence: TGTGCCAGCAATGGACAGGGAGGTTATCAGCCCCAGCATTTT. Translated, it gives CASNGQGGYQPQHF.